The sequence of this T cell receptor (beta chain) was determined in a study of T cells expressing NK-cell markers (dated by TCRdb to the early 2020s). For context, the study as a whole: Three sorted T-cell subsets (CD3+CD56+NKG2C+, CD3+CD56+NKG2C- and CD3+CD56-NKG2C+) from 8 or 9 donors had their TCR beta-chain repertoires profiled. Seven of the eight sequenced donors were HCMV-seropositive and one was HCMV-seronegative. The eight sequenced donors were randomly selected healthy volunteers, three men and five women. The libraries were sequenced on Illumina HiSeq 2000/2500, MiSeq or NextSeq, producing 2 x 150 bp reads.

Inclusive of the bounding cysteine and phenylalanine, the CDR3 is 15 residues long. No DNA is listed. As encoded in the germline V gene, CDR1 is MGHDK while CDR2 is SYGVNS. The research as a whole found: Those dominant clonotypes were again the most abundant among CD3+CD56-NKG2C+ cells in a few donors, at about 28.3-65%. In six donors, the dominant CD3+CD56+NKG2C+ clonotypes were found to rank among the top 10 CD8+ clonotypes and to make up roughly 1.0-7.0% of CD8+ T cells. Whether the expanded NKG2C-expressing T cell clones were specific for HCMV antigens was left unclear.

HCMV serostatus was determined by detecting HCMV-specific IgG in serum with a commercial ELISA kit. Ficoll density gradient centrifugation was used to isolate peripheral blood mononuclear cells from blood. As regards this clonotype: Its antigen is not yet known.

Instrument used: Illumina HiSeq 2000. The TCR beta cDNA libraries were made using 5'RACE template switching, a step that added both a universal primer site and unique molecular identifiers. Priming for cDNA synthesis came from the TCR beta constant segment, and two successive PCR amplification steps followed. As for the authors' bioinformatics: MIGEC was used to demultiplex reads and group reads by UMI, and MiTCR was used to assemble and quantify clonotypes. To exclude erroneous sequences, any TCR cDNA sequence not supported by at least two reads was discarded. Downstream repertoire analysis used the tcR package, and clonotypes were matched across fractions by CDR3 nucleotide sequence plus V segment. VDJmatch was used to annotate antigen specificity against VDJdb, with one amino acid substitution in CDR3 allowed. Reprocessed by TCRdb, the reads give a single entry per CDR3 protein sequence, without DNA. The V and J calls here are based on TCRdb, not the publication. The table for this sample records roughly 350,000 distinct CDR3 sequences. Together, the top ten hold 4% to 6.5% of the sample.

This TCR was sampled from a man aged 18 to 69 in good health. The sequenced sample consisted of blood T cells: a sorted CD56 or NKG2C T cell subset, CD4+ or CD8+ T cells, or bulk PBMC T cells (not recorded which). This sequence uses TRBV25-1 and TRBJ1-4; the TCRdb call, TRBD1, lacks DNA for checking. The CDR3: CASSDSDRPNEKLFF.